This T cell receptor (beta chain) was identified in a study of Ad26.COV2.S vaccination and SARS-CoV-2 variants. Repertoires were generated with immunoSEQ multiplex PCR, while TCRdb's copy carries only in-frame clones and drops some. The data contain a few hundred thousand clones, 83% of them singletons. This CDR3 spans 14 amino acids. The ends were cut back, 0 bases at V and 3 bases at J, with 8 bases in the middle. CDR1 and CDR2 (germline): MNHEY, SVGAGI. Regarding treatment: some 20 received Ad26.COV2.S at low or high dose, single or two shots; 5 received placebo; per-sample allocation not given. The samples were gathered on day 63 after the first injection of vaccine or placebo.

Source: peripheral blood, taken in a trial of Ad26.COV2.S vaccine versus placebo. The receptor comes from a person aged 18 to 65 who received the Ad26.COV2.S COVID-19 vaccine or a placebo. This sequence joins TRBV6-5 and TRBJ1-1; D uncertain. This chain's CDR3 is CASSYSRRDTEAFF. CDR3 DNA sequence: TGTGCCAGCAGTTACTCGAGAAGAGACACTGAAGCTTTCTTT.